This T cell receptor beta chain comes out of a study of cytomegalovirus exposure and HLA in healthy donors. Both 60 Vbeta primers and 13 Jbeta primers went into the PCR. The table came from immunoSEQ multiplex PCR; TCRdb's copy has only in-frame clones and leaves some out. This sample carries some 54,000 clones, around 72% of them seen once, and the ten largest clones take roughly 2.9%. The CDR3 spans 14 residues. V lost 3 bases and J 4 bases, leaving 13 bases between the germline ends. Per the germline V gene, CDR1 is SGDLS and CDR2 is YYNGEE. This clone has just a few counts. The sequence was collected from a man aged 18-30 years in good health and CMV-seronegative. Sequencing input: PBMCs. The chain combines TRBV9 with TRBJ1-1; D unclear. The CDR3 reads CASSGNGGITEAFF. CDR3 nucleotides: TGTGCCAGCAGCGGTAACGGCGGCATCACTGAAGCTTTCTTT.